This TCR beta chain was sequenced during a study of T cell responses to AZD1222 COVID-19 vaccine. Broader study findings: Repertoires were sampled only after the peak T cell response. Just a handful of AZD1222 recipients tested seropositive at baseline. Spike-wide vaccine-associated CD4 TCRs dominated at 160-218 and 743-854.

Data came from immunoSEQ multiplex PCR; TCRdb stores just in-frame clones and leaves some out. In total, the table holds over 130,000 clones. About this clone: The antigen is not known.

Germline assignment: CDR1 MNHEY and CDR2 SMNVEV (reference sequence). The CDR3 has 18 amino acids. V was shortened by 0 bases and J by 0 bases, with 15 bases between the two germline ends. This sequence originates from an adult in good health. V usage is TRBV27 and J usage is TRBJ2-1; tentatively, D is TRBD2 (7 bases). Input material: peripheral blood. The CDR3 DNA reads as TGTGCCAGCAGTTTATCGTATCCGGGGGGCCGCTCCTACAATGAGCAGTTCTTC. Protein product: CASSLSYPGGRSYNEQFF.